These 17 T cell receptor beta chains were sequenced from one sample in a study of identical twins. MiXCR, applied by TCRdb to the 5' RACE reads, yields one record per CDR3 protein. Of 450,000 to 500,000 distinct CDR3 sequences listed, approximately 15% are singletons. The same data also went into a second study, on yellow fever vaccine responses in identical twins.

Sample: CD4+ T cells sorted from blood. These receptors originate from a woman in her late teens or twenties in good health.

This clonotype came up many times. The chain combines TRBV20-1 with TRBJ2-1; D not certain. The V and J ends lost 5 bases and 5 bases respectively, with 4 bases between them. The V gene's germline CDR1 is DFQATT and CDR2 SNEGSKA (reference sequence). The CDR3 runs 10 residues. CDR3 nucleotides: TGCAGTGCTGAGAACAATGAGCAGTTCTTC. It specifies CSAENNEQFF.

V and J are TRBV7-2 and TRBJ2-2; D might be TRBD1 (6 bases). Trimming took off 1 base at V and 2 bases at J, with 11 bases between the two ends. Germline CDR1 reads SGHTA; CDR2 reads FQGNSA. CDR3 length equals 16 residues. CDR3 protein: CASSLDGQLNTGELFF. For the CDR3, the DNA is TGTGCCAGCAGCTTAGACGGACAGCTTAACACCGGGGAGCTGTTTTTT.

A few counts support this clonotype. The chain employs TRBV28 and TRBJ2-4; 8 nucleotides line up with TRBD1. This CDR3 has 18 amino acids. V shed 6 bases, J shed 0 bases, and the junction held 13 bases outside the gene matches. Germline V gives CDR1 MDHEN, CDR2 SYDVKM. The DNA for the CDR3 is TGTGCCAGCAGCCCCCGGGACAGGCAATCCCTAGCCAAAAACATTCAGTACTTC. This codes for CASSPRDRQSLAKNIQYF.

This chain links TRBV18 with TRBJ2-1, with D possibly matching TRBD1 (6 bases). Trimming shortened V by 7 bases and J by 3 bases, and 10 bases separated the two germline ends. Germline CDR1 and CDR2: KGHSH and LQKENI. This CDR3 region has 13 residues. The CDR3 DNA is TGTGCCAGCTGCAGGGGTGACTACAATGAGCAGTTCTTC. Translated, it gives CASCRGDYNEQFF.

This clonotype occurred a few times. This CDR3 is CASSVRTGRSTEAFF. As DNA, the CDR3 is TGTGCCAGCAGCGTGAGGACAGGAAGGAGCACTGAAGCTTTCTTT. V and J are TRBV11-2 and TRBJ1-1, with 7 bases lining up with TRBD1. The CDR3 sequence is 15 residues long. Per germline, CDR1 SGHAT and CDR2 FQNNGV. Losses at the gene ends were 5 bases for V and 4 bases for J; bases not matched to a gene: 10. Filled out from reference TRBV11-2 and TRBJ1-1, the complete variable domain reads EAGVAQSPRYKIIEKRQSVAFWCNPISGHATLYWYQQILGQGPKLLIQFQNNGVVDDSQLPKDRFSAERLKGVDSTLKIQPAKLEDSAVYLCASSVRTGRSTEAFFGQGTRLTVV.

The V and J genes are TRBV5-1 and TRBJ1-2, with 9 bases that match TRBD1. Trimming at V came to 3 bases and at J to 4 bases, leaving 7 bases not matched to a gene. The CDR3 is 15 amino acids. Germline V gives CDR1 SGHRS, CDR2 YFSETQ. The CDR3 DNA follows: TGCGCCAGCAGCTCACAGGGGGCCAGTAGCTATGGCTACACCTTC. Translating gives CASSSQGASSYGYTF.

This clonotype was detected ten times or more. V gene TRBV20-1 combines with J gene TRBJ2-3; 7 bases line up with TRBD2. Germline CDR1 and CDR2: DFQATT and SNEGSKA (reference sequence). The trim removed 2 bases at V and 0 bases at J, leaving 5 bases unmatched. This CDR3 comprises 15 residues. CDR3 in DNA: TGCAGTGCTAGACCTCCGGGAGGCAGCACAGATACGCAGTATTTT. Translated: CSARPPGGSTDTQYF.

This clonotype was seen a few times. The chain combines TRBV20-1 with TRBJ2-5; TRBD2 agrees at 8 bases. The V gene end was trimmed by 1 base and the J gene end by 5 bases; junction bases not matched to a gene: 9. CDR3 length: 15 amino acids. Germline lookup yields CDR1 DFQATT and CDR2 SNEGSKA (reference sequence). The CDR3 sequence: CSARGTSWDVETQYF. The CDR3, as DNA: TGCAGTGCTAGAGGGACTAGCTGGGACGTGGAGACCCAGTACTTC.

V and J are TRBV21-1 and TRBJ2-1; TRBD1 reflects the table's D call only, with no check against the DNA. TRBV21-1 is a listed pseudogene. The CDR3 consists of 19 residues. As DNA, the CDR3 is TGTGCCAGCAGCAAAGATGTGAAAAATCGGACACCAAGAGGCAATGAGCAGTTCTTC. It codes for CASSKDVKNRTPRGNEQFF.

This clonotype was recorded a few times. This sequence joins TRBV7-2 and TRBJ2-7; D is undetermined. This CDR3 has 12 residues. The ends were cut back, 5 bases at V and 2 bases at J, with 7 bases in the middle. The germline V gene has CDR1 SGHTA and CDR2 FQGNSA. CDR3 nucleotide sequence: TGTGCCAGCAGCCTAGACCCCTACGAGCAGTACTTC. Encoded protein: CASSLDPYEQYF.

The CDR3 DNA follows: TGTGCCAGCAGCTTAACAGGGACAGGTAACTACGAGCAGTACTTC. The encoded protein is CASSLTGTGNYEQYF. V is TRBV7-3 and J is TRBJ2-7; 8 bases match TRBD1. The germline V gene encodes CDR1 SGHTA and CDR2 FQGTGA. CDR3 length: 15 amino acids. Unmatched junction bases numbered 4, after V lost 0 bases and J lost 3 bases. The entire variable domain, with the rest obtained from reference TRBV7-3 and TRBJ2-7, is as follows: GAGVSQTPSNKVTEKGKYVELRCDPISGHTALYWYRQSLGQGPEFLIYFQGTGAADDSGLPNDRFFAVRPEGSVSTLKIQRTERGDSAVYLCASSLTGTGNYEQYFGPGTRLTVT.

V is TRBV11-2 and J is TRBJ2-2; D unclear. There are 17 residues in the CDR3. Germline loops: CDR1 SGHAT, CDR2 FQNNGV. V lost 5 bases to trimming and J lost 0 bases, with 16 bases between them. The CDR3 region is CASSPLTLTTNTGELFF. The CDR3 coding sequence is TGTGCCAGCAGCCCTCTAACCCTAACAACGAACACCGGGGAGCTGTTTTTT. The full variable domain, its missing parts supplied by reference TRBV11-2 and TRBJ2-2, is EAGVAQSPRYKIIEKRQSVAFWCNPISGHATLYWYQQILGQGPKLLIQFQNNGVVDDSQLPKDRFSAERLKGVDSTLKIQPAKLEDSAVYLCASSPLTLTTNTGELFFGEGSRLTVL.

This clonotype occurred many times. The chain employs TRBV20-1 and TRBJ2-1; 9 bases line up with TRBD2. V gave up 5 bases and J gave up 5 bases; unmatched junction bases: 13. The CDR3 is made up of 16 amino acids. Per germline, CDR1 DFQATT and CDR2 SNEGSKA (reference sequence). CDR3 nucleotides: TGCAGTGCTGGAACGGCGAGCGGGGGGATTCACAATGAGCAGTTCTTC. This translates into CSAGTASGGIHNEQFF.

Ten or more counts support this clonotype. The rearrangement joins TRBV6-5 to TRBJ1-1; D unclear. Germline CDR1 is MNHEY and CDR2 is SVGAGI. Between the trimmed V and J ends, which lost 0 bases and 1 base, there was a span of 6 bases. The CDR3 spans 14 residues. CDR3: CASSYSSRNTEAFF. The CDR3 DNA reads as TGTGCCAGCAGTTACTCATCCAGGAACACTGAAGCTTTCTTT.

This clonotype was seen ten or more times. The V and J genes are TRBV10-3 and TRBJ1-3; D is undetermined. Trimming took 10 bases from V and 0 from J, leaving 10 bases between them. Germline CDR1 reads ENHRY; CDR2 reads SYGVKD. The CDR3 is 13 residues long. CDR3 protein: CATVDFSGNTIYF. The CDR3 nucleotides are TGTGCCACCGTGGACTTCTCTGGAAACACCATATATTTT.

This clonotype was observed a handful of times. The gene calls are TRBV5-1 and TRBJ2-2, with D maybe TRBD1 (6 bases). The CDR3 is 17 residues long. Germline assignment: CDR1 SGHRS and CDR2 YFSETQ. Trimming left V 0 bases short and J 0 bases short, with 12 bases between. CDR3 amino acids: CASSLALGTPNTGELFF. The CDR3 DNA is TGCGCCAGCAGCTTGGCATTAGGGACACCGAACACCGGGGAGCTGTTTTTT.

J is TRBJ2-7 and V is TRBV12-3 or TRBV12-4; D gene ambiguous. The CDR3 is 13 amino acids. Trimming removed 10 bases from V and 3 bases from J, with 16 bases in between. CDR3: CATSKGRGYEQYF. The CDR3 bases are TGTGCCACCTCAAAAGGAAGAGGCTACGAGCAGTACTTC.